The text below deals with one T cell receptor beta chain. As processed by the authors: Nucleated cell counts were estimated from reference gene primer amplification. Clones were read by immunoSEQ multiplex PCR, and TCRdb kept only the in-frame ones, dropping some. V, J and clone size derive from that table, while D and trimming were established from the DNA sequence. Among about 200,000 clones, around 84% were seen once, and the ten largest hold approximately 13%. The data were taken from a study of blood T cell repertoires in COVID-19. At the level of the study: Acute-phase and convalescent COVID-19 samples originated in the United States, Italy and Spain.

Deletions cut 0 bases from V and 4 bases from J, with 3 bases between. CDR1 ENHRY and CDR2 SYGVKD come from the germline V gene. There are 12 residues in the CDR3. The sequence was collected from a human donor in a cohort sampled during active COVID-19. The chain links TRBV10-3 to TRBJ1-2; D uncertain. The sample was peripheral blood. The CDR3 reads CAISESVYGYTF. The CDR3, as DNA: TGTGCCATCAGTGAGTCCGTCTATGGCTACACCTTC.